This T cell receptor beta chain was found in a study of T cells in Graves' hyperthyroidism and ophthalmopathy. The study's findings and limits: From stable hyperthyroidism, ophthalmopathy was set apart by a 13 V-J model. Most expanded thyroid clonotypes above 0.001 also appeared in blood.

Among the patients, aged 18 to 65, hyperthyroidism was newly diagnosed and had lasted under 2 months. This clonotype was seen at least ten times. Its target is unknown. Amplification of TCR beta CDR3 regions was performed using RNA transcripts as template. The primer set for the first-round RT-PCR of the TCR CDR3 was HTBI. A single record per CDR3 protein comes from TCRdb applying MiXCR to the multiplex PCR reads. The sample records 75,000 to 100,000 distinct CDR3 sequences, approximately 39% being singletons. Trimming stripped 5 bases from V and 4 bases from J, with 15 bases between. The CDR3 has 15 residues. Germline values: CDR1 SGHVS, CDR2 FQNEAQ.

This clonotype was obtained from a woman between 25 and 40 years old with Graves' hyperthyroidism. Sample: peripheral blood or thyroid tissue (not recorded which). The chain links TRBV7-8 to TRBJ1-3; no clear D. The CDR3 spells CASSAYVGNGNTIYF. CDR3 DNA: TGTGCCAGCAGCGCTTATGTAGGGAACGGAAACACCATATATTTT.